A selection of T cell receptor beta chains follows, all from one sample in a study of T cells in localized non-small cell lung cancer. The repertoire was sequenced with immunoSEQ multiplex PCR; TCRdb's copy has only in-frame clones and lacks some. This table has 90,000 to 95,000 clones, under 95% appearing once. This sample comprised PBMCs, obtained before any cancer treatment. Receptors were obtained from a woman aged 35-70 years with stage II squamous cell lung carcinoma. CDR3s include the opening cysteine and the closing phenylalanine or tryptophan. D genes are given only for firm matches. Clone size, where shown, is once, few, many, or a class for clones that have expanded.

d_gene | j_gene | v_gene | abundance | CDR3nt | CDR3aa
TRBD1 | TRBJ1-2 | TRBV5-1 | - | TGCGCCAGCAGCCAAAAGACAGGGGGCTATGGCTACACCTTC | CASSQKTGGYGYTF
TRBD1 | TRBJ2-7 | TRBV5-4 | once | TGTGCCAGCAGCCGGGACAGGGGGATGTACGAGCAGTACTTC | CASSRDRGMYEQYF
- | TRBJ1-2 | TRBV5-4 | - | TGTGCCAGCAGCTTGGACCCTTTAGCTAACTATGGCTACACCTTC | CASSLDPLANYGYTF
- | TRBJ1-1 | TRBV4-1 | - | TGCGCCAGCAGCCCCCACTCGAGGGGGGCGCGAAACACTGAAGCTTTCTTT | CASSPHSRGARNTEAFF
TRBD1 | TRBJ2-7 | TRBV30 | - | TGTGCCTGGGGGACAGGCTTCCACGAGCAGTACTTC | CAWGTGFHEQYF
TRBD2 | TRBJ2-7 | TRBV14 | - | TGTGCCAGCTCTGAGGGAGGGGTCTACTACGAGCAGTACTTC | CASSEGGVYYEQYF
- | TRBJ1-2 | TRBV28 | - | TGTGCCAGCAGTCCGACTCCATCGGACTATGGCTACACCTTC | CASSPTPSDYGYTF
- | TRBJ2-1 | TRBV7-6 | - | TGTGCCAGCAGCTTAAATACGGGGAATGAGCAGTTCTTC | CASSLNTGNEQFF
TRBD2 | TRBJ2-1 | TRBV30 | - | TGTGCCTGGAGTGCGTTCGAGCTAGCGGGAGGGCCGGTCTCCTACAATGAGCAGTTCTTC | CAWSAFELAGGPVSYNEQFF
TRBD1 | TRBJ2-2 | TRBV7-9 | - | TGTGCCAGCAGACCTCCTGACAGGGGAACCGGGGAGCTGTTTTTT | CASRPPDRGTGELFF
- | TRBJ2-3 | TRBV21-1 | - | TGTGCCAGCAGCAAACTCCCGACTAGCGGTCTCACAGATACGCAGTATTTT | CASSKLPTSGLTDTQYF
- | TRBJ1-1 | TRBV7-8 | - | TGTGCCAGCAGCCCTTACAGGGTGACGAACACTGAAGCTTTCTTT | CASSPYRVTNTEAFF
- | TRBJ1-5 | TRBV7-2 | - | TGTGCCAGCAGCCCCAGGGTGGGTCAGCCCCAGCATTTT | CASSPRVGQPQHF
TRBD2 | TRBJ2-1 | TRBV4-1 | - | TGCGCCAGCAGCCAAGGACTAGCGGCGATTAATGAGCAGTTCTTC | CASSQGLAAINEQFF
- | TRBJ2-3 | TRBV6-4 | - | TGTGCCAGCAGTGACTCTCTGCCGGGAGATACGCAGTATTTT | CASSDSLPGDTQYF
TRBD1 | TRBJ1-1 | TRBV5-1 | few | TGCGCCAGCAGCAGGGGACAGGGCCAGAACACTGAAGCTTTCTTT | CASSRGQGQNTEAFF
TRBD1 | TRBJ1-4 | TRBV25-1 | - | TGTGCCAGCCAAGGACAGGCGGAAGAAAAACTGTTTTTT | CASQGQAEEKLFF
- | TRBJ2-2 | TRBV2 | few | TGTGCCAGCAGGAAAAGATCGAACACCGGGGAGCTGTTTTTT | CASRKRSNTGELFF
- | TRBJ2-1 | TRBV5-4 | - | TGTGCCAGCAGACCCGGGACGGCCTCCTACAATGAGCAGTTCTTC | CASRPGTASYNEQFF
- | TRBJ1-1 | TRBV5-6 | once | TGTGCCAGCAGCTTGTTCCGAATTTCTGGTACCAACACTGAAGCTTTCTTT | CASSLFRISGTNTEAFF
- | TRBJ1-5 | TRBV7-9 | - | TGTGCCAGCAGCTTATGGGGTAAGGAGCCCCAGCATTTT | CASSLWGKEPQHF
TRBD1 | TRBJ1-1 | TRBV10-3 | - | TGTGCCATCAGTGACAGGGGGTTGGCTGAAGCTTTCTTT | CAISDRGLAEAFF
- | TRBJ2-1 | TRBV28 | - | TGTGCCAGCAGTCCCACCAACCGGGGAAATGAGCAGTTCTTC | CASSPTNRGNEQFF
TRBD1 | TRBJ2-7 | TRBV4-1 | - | TGCGCCAGCAGCCAAGACCCGGGACAGTCCTACGAGCAGTACTTC | CASSQDPGQSYEQYF
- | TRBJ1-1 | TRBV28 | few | TGTGCCAGCAGTTCGATTCCCTCTCTCACGGGCGAAGCTTTCTTT | CASSSIPSLTGEAFF
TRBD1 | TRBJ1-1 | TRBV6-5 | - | TGTGCCAGCAGTGGGACAGGGCGAAGTGAAGCTTTCTTT | CASSGTGRSEAFF
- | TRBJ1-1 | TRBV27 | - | TGTGCCAGCAGTTTCAAGGCGAACACTGAAGCTTTCTTT | CASSFKANTEAFF
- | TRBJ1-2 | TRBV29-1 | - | TGCAGCGTGGGGGGGGAACGGCTGTATGGCTACACCTTC | CSVGGERLYGYTF
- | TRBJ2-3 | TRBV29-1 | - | TGCAGCGTTCCCGTGGGAGATACGCAGTATTTT | CSVPVGDTQYF
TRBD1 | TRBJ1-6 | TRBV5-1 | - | TGCGCCAGCAGCCCAAGACAGGGGGCATCCTATAATTCACCCCTCCACTTT | CASSPRQGASYNSPLHF
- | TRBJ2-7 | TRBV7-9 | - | TGTGCCAGCAGCCCCGACCAGATGATGGACGAGCAGTACTTC | CASSPDQMMDEQYF
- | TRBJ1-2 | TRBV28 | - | TGTGCCAGCAGCGAGGGAATCGGCTACACCTTC | CASSEGIGYTF
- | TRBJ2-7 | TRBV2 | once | TGTGCCAGCGCCGAAATTAGACAGGTTGGCGAGCAGTACTTC | CASAEIRQVGEQYF
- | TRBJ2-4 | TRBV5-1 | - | TGCGCCAGCAGCCAACACCAGATGGCTGGCATTCAGTACTTC | CASSQHQMAGIQYF
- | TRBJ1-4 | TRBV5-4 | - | TGTGCCAGCAGCCCTCCGGGGGGTAATGAAAAACTGTTTTTT | CASSPPGGNEKLFF
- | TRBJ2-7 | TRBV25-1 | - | TGTGCCAGCAGTGGCCGTGCGAGCCCGTGGTACGAGCAGTACTTC | CASSGRASPWYEQYF
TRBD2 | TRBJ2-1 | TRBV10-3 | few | TGTGCCATCAGAGCGGGGGGCCAAGTGGATGAGCAGTTCTTC | CAIRAGGQVDEQFF
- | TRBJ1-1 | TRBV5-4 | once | TGTGCCAGCAGCCGGCGAAAGAACACTGAAGCTTTCTTT | CASSRRKNTEAFF
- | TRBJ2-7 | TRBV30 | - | TGTGCCTGGAAACCTACCCTTTACGAGCAGTACTTC | CAWKPTLYEQYF
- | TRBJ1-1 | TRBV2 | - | TGTGCCAGCGGGACGGACGCTTTCTTT | CASGTDAFF
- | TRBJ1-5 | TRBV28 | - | TGTGCCAGCAGGCGAATCAGGGGTAGCAATCAGCCCCAGCATTTT | CASRRIRGSNQPQHF
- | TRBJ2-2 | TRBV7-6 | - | TGTGCCAGCAGCTCGAATCCTACCGGGGAGCTGTTTTTT | CASSSNPTGELFF
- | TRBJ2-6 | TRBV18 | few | TGTGCCAGCTCACAGACGGTACCTGGGGCCAACGTCCTGACTTTC | CASSQTVPGANVLTF
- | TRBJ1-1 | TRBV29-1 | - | TGCAGCGTTGATCCAGGGGTGGGTCATGCTGAAGCTTTCTTT | CSVDPGVGHAEAFF
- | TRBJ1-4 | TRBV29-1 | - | TGCAGCGTTGGGGAAGGGTTCGCGCAAAAACTGTTTTTT | CSVGEGFAQKLFF
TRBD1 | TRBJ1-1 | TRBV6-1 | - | TGTGCCAGCAGAGGGACAGGGAGGACTGAAGCTTTCTTT | CASRGTGRTEAFF
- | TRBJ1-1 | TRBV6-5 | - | TGTGCCAGCAGTTACTCTGTTAATATAGGAGTCGATGAAGCTTTCTTT | CASSYSVNIGVDEAFF
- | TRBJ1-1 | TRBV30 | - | TGTGCCTGGACCCAGGGAAAGATAGCTTTCTTT | CAWTQGKIAFF